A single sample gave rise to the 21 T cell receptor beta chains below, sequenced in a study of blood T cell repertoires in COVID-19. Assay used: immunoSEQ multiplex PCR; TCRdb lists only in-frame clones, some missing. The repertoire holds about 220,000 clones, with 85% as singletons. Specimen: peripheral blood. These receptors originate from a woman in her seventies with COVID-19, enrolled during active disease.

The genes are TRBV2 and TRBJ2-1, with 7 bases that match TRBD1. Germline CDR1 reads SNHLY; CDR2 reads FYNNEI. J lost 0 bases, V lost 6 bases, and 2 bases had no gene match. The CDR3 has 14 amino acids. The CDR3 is CASRQGSSYNEQFF. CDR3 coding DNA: TGTGCCAGCAGACAGGGGAGCTCCTACAATGAGCAGTTCTTC.

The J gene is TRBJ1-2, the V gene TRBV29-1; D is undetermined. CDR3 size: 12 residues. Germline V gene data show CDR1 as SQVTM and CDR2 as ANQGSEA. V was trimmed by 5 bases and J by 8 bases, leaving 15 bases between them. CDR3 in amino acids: CSVRGFLWGYTF. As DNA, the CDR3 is TGCAGCGTTCGAGGGTTCCTTTGGGGCTACACCTTC.

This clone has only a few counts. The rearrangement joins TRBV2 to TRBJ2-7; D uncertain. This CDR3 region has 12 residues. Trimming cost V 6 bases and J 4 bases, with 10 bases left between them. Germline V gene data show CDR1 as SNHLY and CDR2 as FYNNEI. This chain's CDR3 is CASSPGFYEQYF. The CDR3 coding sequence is TGTGCCAGCAGCCCGGGTTTTTACGAGCAGTACTTC.

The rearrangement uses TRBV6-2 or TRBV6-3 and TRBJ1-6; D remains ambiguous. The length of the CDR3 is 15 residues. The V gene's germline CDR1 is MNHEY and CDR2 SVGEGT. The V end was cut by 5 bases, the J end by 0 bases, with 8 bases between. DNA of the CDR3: TGTGCCAGCAGTACCCGGAGCTCCTATAATTCACCCCTCCACTTT. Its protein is CASSTRSSYNSPLHF.

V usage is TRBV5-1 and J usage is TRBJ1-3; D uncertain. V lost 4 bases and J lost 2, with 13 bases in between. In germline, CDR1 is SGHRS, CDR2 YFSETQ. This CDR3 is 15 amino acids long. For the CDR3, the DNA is TGCGCCAGCAGCCCCAACGGGGTTCCTGGAAACACCATATATTTT. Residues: CASSPNGVPGNTIYF.

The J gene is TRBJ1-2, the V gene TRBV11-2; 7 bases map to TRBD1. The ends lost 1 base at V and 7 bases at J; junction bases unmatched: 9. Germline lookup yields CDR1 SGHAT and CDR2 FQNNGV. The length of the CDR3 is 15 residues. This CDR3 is CASSLGLRSGGGYTF. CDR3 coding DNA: TGTGCCAGCAGCTTAGGGCTTAGGTCAGGGGGTGGCTACACCTTC.

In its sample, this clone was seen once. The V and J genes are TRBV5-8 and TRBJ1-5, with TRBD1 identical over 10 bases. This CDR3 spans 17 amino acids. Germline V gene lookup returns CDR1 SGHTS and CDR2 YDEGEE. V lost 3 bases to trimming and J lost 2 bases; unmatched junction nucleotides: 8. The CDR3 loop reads CASSYQTGTGGNQPQHF. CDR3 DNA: TGTGCCAGCAGCTACCAGACTGGGACAGGGGGCAATCAGCCCCAGCATTTT.

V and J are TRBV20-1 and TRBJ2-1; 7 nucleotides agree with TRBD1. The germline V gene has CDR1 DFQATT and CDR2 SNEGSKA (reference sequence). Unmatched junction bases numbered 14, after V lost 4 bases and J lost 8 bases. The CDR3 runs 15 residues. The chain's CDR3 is CSATDRAGNQDEQFF. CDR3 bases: TGCAGTGCTACTGACAGGGCTGGAAACCAGGATGAGCAGTTCTTC.

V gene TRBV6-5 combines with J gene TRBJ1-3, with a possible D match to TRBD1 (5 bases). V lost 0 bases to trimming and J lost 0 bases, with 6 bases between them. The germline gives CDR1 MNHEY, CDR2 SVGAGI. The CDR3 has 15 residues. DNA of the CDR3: TGTGCCAGCAGTTACTCGGGGGGCTCTGGAAACACCATATATTTT. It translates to CASSYSGGSGNTIYF.

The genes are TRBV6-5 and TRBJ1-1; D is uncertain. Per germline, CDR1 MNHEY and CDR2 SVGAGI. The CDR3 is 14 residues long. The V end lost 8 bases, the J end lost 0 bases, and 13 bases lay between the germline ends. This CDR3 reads CASGLSAMNTEAFF. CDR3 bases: TGTGCCAGCGGACTGAGTGCGATGAACACTGAAGCTTTCTTT.

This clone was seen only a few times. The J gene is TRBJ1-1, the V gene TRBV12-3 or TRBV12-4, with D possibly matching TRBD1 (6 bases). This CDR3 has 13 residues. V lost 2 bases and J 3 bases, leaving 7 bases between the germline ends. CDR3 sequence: CASSLNRDTEAFF. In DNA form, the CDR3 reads TGTGCCAGCAGTTTAAACAGGGACACTGAAGCTTTCTTT.

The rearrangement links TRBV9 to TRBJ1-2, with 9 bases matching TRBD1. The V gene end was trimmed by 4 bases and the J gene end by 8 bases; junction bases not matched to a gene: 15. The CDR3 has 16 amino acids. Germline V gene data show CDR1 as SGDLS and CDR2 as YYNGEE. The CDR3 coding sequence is TGTGCCAGCAGCCCAACCGGGACAGGGTCTCTAAACGGCTACACCTTC. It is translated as CASSPTGTGSLNGYTF.

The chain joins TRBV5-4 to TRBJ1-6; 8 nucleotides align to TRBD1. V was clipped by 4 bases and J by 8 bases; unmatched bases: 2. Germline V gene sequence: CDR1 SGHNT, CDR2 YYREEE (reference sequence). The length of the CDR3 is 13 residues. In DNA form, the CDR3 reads TGTGCCAGCAGCACGGACAGGGATTCACCCCTCCACTTT. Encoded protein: CASSTDRDSPLHF.

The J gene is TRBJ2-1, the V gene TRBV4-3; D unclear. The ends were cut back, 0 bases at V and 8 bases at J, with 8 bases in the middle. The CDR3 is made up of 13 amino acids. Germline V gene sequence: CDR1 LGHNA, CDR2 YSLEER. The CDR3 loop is CASSQEPEYEQFF. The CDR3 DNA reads TGCGCCAGCAGCCAAGAGCCAGAATATGAGCAGTTCTTC.

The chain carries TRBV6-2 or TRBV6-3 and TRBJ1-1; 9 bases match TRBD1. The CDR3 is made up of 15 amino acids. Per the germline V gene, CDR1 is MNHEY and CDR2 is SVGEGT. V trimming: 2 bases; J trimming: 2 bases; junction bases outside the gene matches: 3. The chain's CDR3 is CASSYTGQGNTEAFF. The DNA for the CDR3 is TGTGCCAGCAGTTACACGGGACAGGGCAACACTGAAGCTTTCTTT.

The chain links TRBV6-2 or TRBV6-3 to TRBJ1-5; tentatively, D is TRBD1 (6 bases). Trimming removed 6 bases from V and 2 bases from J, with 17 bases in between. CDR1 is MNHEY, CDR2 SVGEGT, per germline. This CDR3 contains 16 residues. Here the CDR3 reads CASSSTGPSGNQPQHF. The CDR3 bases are TGTGCCAGCAGCTCAACAGGGCCTTCGGGCAATCAGCCCCAGCATTTT.

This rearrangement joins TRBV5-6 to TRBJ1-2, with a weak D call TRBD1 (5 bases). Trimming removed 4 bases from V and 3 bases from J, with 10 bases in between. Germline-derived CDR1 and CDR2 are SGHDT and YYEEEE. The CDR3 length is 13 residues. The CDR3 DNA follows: TGTGCCAGCAGCGCGGGGGAAGACTATGGCTACACCTTC. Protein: CASSAGEDYGYTF.

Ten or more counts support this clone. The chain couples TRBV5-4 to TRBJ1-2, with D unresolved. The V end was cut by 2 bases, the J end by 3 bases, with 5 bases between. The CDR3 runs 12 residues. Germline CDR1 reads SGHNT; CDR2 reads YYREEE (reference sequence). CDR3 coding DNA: TGTGCCAGCAGCTTCCAGGACTATGGCTACACCTTC. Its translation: CASSFQDYGYTF. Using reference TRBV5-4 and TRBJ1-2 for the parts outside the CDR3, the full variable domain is ETGVTQSPTHLIKTRGQQVTLRCSSQSGHNTVSWYQQALGQGPQFIFQYYREEENGRGNFPPRFSGLQFPNYSSELNVNALELDDSALYLCASSFQDYGYTFGSGTRLTVV.

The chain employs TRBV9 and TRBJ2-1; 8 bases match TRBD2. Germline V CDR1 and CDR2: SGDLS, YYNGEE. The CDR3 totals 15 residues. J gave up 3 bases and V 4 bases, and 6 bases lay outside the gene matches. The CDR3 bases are TGTGCCAGCAGCCCGTCCGGGACTAGCTACAATGAGCAGTTCTTC. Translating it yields CASSPSGTSYNEQFF.

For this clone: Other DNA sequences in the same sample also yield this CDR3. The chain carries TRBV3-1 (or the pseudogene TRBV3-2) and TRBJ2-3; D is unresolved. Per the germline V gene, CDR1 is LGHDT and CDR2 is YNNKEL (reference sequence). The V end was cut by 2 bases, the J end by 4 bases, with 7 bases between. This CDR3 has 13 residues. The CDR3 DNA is TGTGCCAGCAGCCAATGGAGCGCAGATACGCAGTATTTT. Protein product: CASSQWSADTQYF.

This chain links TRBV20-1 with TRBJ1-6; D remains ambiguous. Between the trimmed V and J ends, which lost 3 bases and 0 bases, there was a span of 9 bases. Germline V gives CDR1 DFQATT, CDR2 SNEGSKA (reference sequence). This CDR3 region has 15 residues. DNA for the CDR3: TGCAGTGCTAGTTCTTTGAGCTCCTATAATTCACCCCTCCACTTT. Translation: CSASSLSSYNSPLHF.